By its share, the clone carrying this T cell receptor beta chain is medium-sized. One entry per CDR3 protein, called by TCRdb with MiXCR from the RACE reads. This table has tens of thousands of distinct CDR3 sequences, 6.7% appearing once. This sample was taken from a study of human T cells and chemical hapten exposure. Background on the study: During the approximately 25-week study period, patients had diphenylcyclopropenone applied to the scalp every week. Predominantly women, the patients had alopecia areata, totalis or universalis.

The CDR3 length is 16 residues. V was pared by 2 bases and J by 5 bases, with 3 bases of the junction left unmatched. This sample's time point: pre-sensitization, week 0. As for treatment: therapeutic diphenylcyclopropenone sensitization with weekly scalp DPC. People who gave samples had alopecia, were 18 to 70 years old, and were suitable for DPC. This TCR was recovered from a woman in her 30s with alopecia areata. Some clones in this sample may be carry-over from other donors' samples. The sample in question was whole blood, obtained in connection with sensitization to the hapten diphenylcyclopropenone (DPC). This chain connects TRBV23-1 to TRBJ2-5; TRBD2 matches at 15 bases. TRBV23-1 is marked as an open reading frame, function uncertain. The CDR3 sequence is CASSQTGTSGGETQYF. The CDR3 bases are TGCGCCAGCAGTCAAACCGGGACTAGCGGGGGGGAGACCCAGTACTTC.